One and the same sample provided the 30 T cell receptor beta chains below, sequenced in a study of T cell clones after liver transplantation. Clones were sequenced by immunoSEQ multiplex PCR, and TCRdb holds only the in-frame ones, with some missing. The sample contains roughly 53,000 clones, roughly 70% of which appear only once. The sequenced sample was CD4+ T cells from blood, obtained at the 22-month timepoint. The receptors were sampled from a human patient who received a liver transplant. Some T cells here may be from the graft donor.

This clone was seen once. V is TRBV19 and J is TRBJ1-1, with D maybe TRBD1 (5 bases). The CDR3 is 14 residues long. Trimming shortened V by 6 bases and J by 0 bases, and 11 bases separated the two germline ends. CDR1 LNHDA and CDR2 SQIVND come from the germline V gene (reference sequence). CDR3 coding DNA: TGTGCCAGTAGACTCAGGGCTATGAACACTGAAGCTTTCTTT. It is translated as CASRLRAMNTEAFF.

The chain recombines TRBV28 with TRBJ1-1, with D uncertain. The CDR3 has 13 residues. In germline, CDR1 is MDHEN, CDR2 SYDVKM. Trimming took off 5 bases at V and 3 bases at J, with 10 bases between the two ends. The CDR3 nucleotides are TGTGCCAGCAGTGCCGCGGGGTACACTGAAGCTTTCTTT. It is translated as CASSAAGYTEAFF.

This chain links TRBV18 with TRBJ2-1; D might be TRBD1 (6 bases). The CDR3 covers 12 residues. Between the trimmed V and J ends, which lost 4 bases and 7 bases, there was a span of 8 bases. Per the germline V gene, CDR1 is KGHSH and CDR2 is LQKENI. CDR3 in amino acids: CASSLQGNEQFF. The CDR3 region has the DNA TGTGCCAGCTCACTACAGGGAAATGAGCAGTTCTTC. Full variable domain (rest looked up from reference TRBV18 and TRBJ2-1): NAGVMQNPRHLVRRRGQEARLRCSPMKGHSHVYWYRQLPEEGLKFMVYLQKENIIDESGMPKERFSAEFPKEGPSILRIQQVVRGDSAAYFCASSLQGNEQFFGPGTRLTVL.

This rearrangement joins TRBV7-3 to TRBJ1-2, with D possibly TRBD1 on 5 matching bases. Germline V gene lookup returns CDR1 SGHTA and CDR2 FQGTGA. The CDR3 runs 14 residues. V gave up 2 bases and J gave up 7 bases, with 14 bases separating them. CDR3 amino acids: CASSLGQGIGGYTF. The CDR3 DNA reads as TGTGCCAGCAGCTTAGGGCAGGGAATTGGTGGCTACACCTTC.

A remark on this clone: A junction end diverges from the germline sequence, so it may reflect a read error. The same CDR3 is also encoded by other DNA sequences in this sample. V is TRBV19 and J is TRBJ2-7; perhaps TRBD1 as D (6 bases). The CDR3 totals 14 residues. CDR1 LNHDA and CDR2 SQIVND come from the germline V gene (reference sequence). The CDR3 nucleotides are TGTGCCAGTAGTTCAAGACAGGATTCCTATGAGCAGTACTTC. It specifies CASSSRQDSYEQYF.

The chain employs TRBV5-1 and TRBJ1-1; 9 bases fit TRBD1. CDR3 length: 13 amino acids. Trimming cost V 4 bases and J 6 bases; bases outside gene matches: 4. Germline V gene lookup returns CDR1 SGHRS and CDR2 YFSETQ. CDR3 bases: TGCGCCAGCAGCCGGGACAGGGATTCTGAAGCTTTCTTT. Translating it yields CASSRDRDSEAFF.

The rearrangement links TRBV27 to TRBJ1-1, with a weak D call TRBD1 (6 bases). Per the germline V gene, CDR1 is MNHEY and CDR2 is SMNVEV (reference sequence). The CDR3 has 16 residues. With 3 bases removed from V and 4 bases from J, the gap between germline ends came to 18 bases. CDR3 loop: CASSFGGRFGATEAFF. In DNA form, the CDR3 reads TGTGCCAGCAGTTTTGGGGGGCGCTTCGGGGCCACTGAAGCTTTCTTT.

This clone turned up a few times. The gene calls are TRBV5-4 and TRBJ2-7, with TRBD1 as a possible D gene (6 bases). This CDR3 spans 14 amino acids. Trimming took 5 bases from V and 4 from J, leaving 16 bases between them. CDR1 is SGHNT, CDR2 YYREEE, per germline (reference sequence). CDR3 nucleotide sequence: TGTGCCAGCAGTCTACAGGGATCGGCATACGAGCAGTACTTC. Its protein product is CASSLQGSAYEQYF.

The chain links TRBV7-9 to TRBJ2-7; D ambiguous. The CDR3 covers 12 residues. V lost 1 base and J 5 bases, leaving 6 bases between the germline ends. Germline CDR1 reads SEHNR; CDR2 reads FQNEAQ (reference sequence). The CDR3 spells CASSLEFNEQYF. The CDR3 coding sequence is TGTGCCAGCAGCTTAGAGTTCAACGAGCAGTACTTC.

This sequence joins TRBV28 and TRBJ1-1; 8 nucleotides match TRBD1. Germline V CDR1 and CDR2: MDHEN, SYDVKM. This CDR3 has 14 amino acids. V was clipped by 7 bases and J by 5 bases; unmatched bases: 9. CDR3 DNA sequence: TGTGCCAGCACGACTGGACAGGGCCAGACTGAAGCTTTCTTT. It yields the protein CASTTGQGQTEAFF. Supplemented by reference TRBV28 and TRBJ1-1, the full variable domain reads DVKVTQSSRYLVKRTGEKVFLECVQDMDHENMFWYRQDPGLGLRLIYFSYDVKMKEKGDIPEGYSVSREKKERFSLILESASTNQTSMYLCASTTGQGQTEAFFGQGTRLTVV.

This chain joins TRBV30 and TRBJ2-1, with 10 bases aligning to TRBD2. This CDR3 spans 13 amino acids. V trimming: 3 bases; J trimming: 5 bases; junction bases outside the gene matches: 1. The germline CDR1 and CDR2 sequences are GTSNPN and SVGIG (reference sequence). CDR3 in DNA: TGTGCCTGGAGGGGACTAGCGAACAATGAGCAGTTCTTC. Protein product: CAWRGLANNEQFF.

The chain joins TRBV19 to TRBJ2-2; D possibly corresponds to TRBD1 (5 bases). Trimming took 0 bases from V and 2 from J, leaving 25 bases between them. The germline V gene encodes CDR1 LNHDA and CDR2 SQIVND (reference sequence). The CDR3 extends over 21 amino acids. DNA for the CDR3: TGTGCCAGTAGTATAGATGAAGTTGACAGACGTAGAGGCTTAAACACCGGGGAGCTGTTTTTT. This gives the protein CASSIDEVDRRRGLNTGELFF.

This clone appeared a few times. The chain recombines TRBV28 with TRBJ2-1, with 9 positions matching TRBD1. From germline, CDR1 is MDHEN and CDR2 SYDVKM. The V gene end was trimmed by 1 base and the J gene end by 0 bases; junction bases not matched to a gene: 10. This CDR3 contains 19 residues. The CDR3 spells CASSLSRDRVDSSYNEQFF. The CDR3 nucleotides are TGTGCCAGCAGTTTATCCCGGGACAGGGTCGATAGCTCCTACAATGAGCAGTTCTTC.

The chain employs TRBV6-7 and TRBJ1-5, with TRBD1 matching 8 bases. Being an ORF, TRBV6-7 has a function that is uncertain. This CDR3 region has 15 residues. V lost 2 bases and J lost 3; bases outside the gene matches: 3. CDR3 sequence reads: CASSYGRGLNQPQHF. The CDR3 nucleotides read TGTGCCAGCAGTTACGGCAGGGGGCTCAATCAGCCCCAGCATTTT.

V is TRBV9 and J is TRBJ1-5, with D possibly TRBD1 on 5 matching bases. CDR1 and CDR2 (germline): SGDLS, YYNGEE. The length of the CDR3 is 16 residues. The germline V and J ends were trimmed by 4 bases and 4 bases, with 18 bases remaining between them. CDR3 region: CASSPHPGADNQPQHF. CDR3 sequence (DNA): TGTGCCAGCAGCCCCCATCCCGGGGCAGATAATCAGCCCCAGCATTTT.

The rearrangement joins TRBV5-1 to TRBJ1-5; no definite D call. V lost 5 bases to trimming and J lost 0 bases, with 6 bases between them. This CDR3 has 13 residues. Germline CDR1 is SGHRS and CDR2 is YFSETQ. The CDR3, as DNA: TGCGCCAGCAGGGCGGATAGCAATCAGCCCCAGCATTTT. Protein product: CASRADSNQPQHF.

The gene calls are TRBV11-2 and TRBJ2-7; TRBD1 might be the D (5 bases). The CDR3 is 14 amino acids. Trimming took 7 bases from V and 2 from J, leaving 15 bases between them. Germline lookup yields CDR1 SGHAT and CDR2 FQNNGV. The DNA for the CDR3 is TGTGCCAGCACCTCGGACATACCCCCCTACGAGCAGTACTTC. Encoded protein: CASTSDIPPYEQYF.

CDR3 nucleotides: TGTGCCAGTAGTAACCCTGGGACCAGCAATCAGCCCCAGCATTTT. This encodes CASSNPGTSNQPQHF. The J gene is TRBJ1-5, the V gene TRBV19; D perhaps matches TRBD1 (5 bases). The CDR3 has 15 amino acids. Trimming removed 4 bases at V and 1 base at J, with 11 bases between. The V gene's germline CDR1 is LNHDA and CDR2 SQIVND (reference sequence).

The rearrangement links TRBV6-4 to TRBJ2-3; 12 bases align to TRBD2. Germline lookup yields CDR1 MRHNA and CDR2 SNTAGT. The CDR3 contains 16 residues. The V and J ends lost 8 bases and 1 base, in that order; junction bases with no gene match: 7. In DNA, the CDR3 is TGTGCCAGCGCCCCCCCTAGCGGGGGGGGCACAGATACGCAGTATTTT. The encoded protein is CASAPPSGGGTDTQYF.

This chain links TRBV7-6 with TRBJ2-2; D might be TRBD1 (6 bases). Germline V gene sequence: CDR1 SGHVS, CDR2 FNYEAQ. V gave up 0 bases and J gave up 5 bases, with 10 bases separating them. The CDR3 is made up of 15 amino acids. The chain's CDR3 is CASSLAPGATGELFF. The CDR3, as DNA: TGTGCCAGCAGCTTAGCGCCAGGGGCGACCGGGGAGCTGTTTTTT.

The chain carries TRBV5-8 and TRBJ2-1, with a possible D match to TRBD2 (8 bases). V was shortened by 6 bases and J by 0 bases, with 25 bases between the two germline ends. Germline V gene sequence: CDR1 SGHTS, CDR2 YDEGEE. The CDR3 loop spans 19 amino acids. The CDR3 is CASTPGGRDRRSSYNEQFF. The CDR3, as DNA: TGTGCCAGCACCCCGGGAGGGCGGGACAGAAGAAGCTCCTACAATGAGCAGTTCTTC.

For the CDR3, the DNA is TGTGCCAGCAGCTTCGAGGACAGGGTGTCACCCCTCCACTTT. Its protein product is CASSFEDRVSPLHF. The chain employs TRBV7-8 and TRBJ1-6; the match to TRBD1 covers 8 bases. V shed 3 bases, J shed 10 bases, and the junction held 5 bases outside the gene matches. Germline V gene data show CDR1 as SGHVS and CDR2 as FQNEAQ. The CDR3 contains 14 residues.

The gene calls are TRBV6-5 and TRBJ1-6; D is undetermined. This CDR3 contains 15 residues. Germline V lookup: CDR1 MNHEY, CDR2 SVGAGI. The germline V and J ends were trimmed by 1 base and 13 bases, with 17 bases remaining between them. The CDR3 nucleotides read TGTGCCAGCAGTTACTACTCCGGACCATCCCAGCCCCTCCACTTT. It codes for CASSYYSGPSQPLHF.

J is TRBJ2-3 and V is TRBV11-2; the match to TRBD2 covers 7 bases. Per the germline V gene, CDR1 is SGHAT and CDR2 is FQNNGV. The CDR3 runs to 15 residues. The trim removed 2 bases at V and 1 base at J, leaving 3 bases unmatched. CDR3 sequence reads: CASSLNAGGTDTQYF. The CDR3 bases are TGTGCCAGCAGCTTAAATGCGGGGGGCACAGATACGCAGTATTTT.

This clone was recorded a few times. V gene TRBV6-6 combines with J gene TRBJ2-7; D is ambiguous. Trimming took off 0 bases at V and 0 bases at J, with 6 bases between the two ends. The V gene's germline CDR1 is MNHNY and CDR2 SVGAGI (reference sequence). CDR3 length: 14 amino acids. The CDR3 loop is CASSYSGISYEQYF. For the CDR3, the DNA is TGTGCCAGCAGTTACTCGGGTATCTCCTACGAGCAGTACTTC.

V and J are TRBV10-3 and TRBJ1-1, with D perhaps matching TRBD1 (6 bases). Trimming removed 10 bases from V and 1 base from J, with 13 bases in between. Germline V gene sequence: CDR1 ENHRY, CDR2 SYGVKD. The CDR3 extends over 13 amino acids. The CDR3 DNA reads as TGTGCCACCTCCGGGACAAAGAACACTGAAGCTTTCTTT. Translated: CATSGTKNTEAFF.

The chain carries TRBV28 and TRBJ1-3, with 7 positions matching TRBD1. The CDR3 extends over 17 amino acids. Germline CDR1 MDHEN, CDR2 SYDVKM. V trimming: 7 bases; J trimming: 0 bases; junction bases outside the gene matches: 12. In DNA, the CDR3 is TGTGCCAGCACCCTGGCTGGGGGACAGAGCTCTGGAAACACCATATATTTT. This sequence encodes CASTLAGGQSSGNTIYF.

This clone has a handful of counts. CDR3 sequence: CASSYSGGSGANVLTF. The CDR3 DNA reads as TGTGCCAGCAGTTACTCGGGGGGCTCTGGGGCCAACGTCCTGACTTTC. The chain has TRBV6-5 and TRBJ2-6; a weak D match, TRBD2 (6 bases). Germline lookup yields CDR1 MNHEY and CDR2 SVGAGI. The CDR3 extends over 16 amino acids. V was pared by 0 bases and J by 0 bases, with 6 bases between.

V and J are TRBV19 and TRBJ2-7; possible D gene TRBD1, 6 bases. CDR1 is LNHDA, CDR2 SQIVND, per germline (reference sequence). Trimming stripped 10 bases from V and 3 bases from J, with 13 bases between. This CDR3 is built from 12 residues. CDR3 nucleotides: TGTGCCATCTACAGGGATCTCTACGAGCAGTACTTC. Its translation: CAIYRDLYEQYF.

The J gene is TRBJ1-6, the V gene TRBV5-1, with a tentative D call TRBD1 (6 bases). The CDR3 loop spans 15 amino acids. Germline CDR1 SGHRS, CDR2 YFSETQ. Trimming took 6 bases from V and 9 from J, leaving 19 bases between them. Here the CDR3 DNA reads TGCGCCAGCACAACAGGGCCGTTGGAAGGTTCACCCCTCCACTTT. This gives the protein CASTTGPLEGSPLHF.